These T cell receptor beta chains were read from a single sample in a study of blood T cell repertoires in COVID-19. TCRdb's table, derived via immunoSEQ multiplex PCR, lists solely in-frame clones and lacks some. The sample records approximately 210,000 clones, about 83% being singletons. The sequencing input was peripheral blood. The receptor source for this set is a man in his fifties or sixties with active or convalescent COVID-19. The CDR3 runs from the conserved cysteine through the conserved F or W. The D gene is left open where the match is weak. Clone size appears in some rows only: once, few, many, or a class for an expanded clone.

j_gene: TRBJ1-1; v_gene: TRBV5-5; d_gene: TRBD1; abundance: -; CDR3nt: TGTGCCAGCAGGACTGAGGGGGCGAGTCGGAACACTGAAGCTTTCTTT; CDR3aa: CASRTEGASRNTEAFF
j_gene: TRBJ2-3; v_gene: TRBV24-1; d_gene: TRBD2; abundance: -; CDR3nt: TGTGCCACCAGTGATCCTAGCGGGAGGGGGGAGGATACGCAGTATTTT; CDR3aa: CATSDPSGRGEDTQYF
j_gene: TRBJ2-5; v_gene: TRBV5-4; d_gene: -; abundance: -; CDR3nt: TGTGCCAGCAGCTCGCCGGGACAACAAGAGACCCAGTACTTC; CDR3aa: CASSSPGQQETQYF
j_gene: TRBJ1-2; v_gene: TRBV5-4; d_gene: TRBD1; abundance: -; CDR3nt: TGTGCCAGCAGCCGCACGGGACAGCTTAATTATGGCTACACCTTC; CDR3aa: CASSRTGQLNYGYTF
j_gene: TRBJ1-4; v_gene: TRBV30; d_gene: TRBD1; abundance: -; CDR3nt: TGTGCCTGGGAGGGACAGGGAGGTGAAAAACTGTTTTTT; CDR3aa: CAWEGQGGEKLFF
j_gene: TRBJ1-3; v_gene: TRBV29-1; d_gene: -; abundance: -; CDR3nt: TGCAGCGTTGGGGGGGTCGGCTCTGGAAACACCATATATTTT; CDR3aa: CSVGGVGSGNTIYF
j_gene: TRBJ2-7; v_gene: TRBV2; d_gene: -; abundance: -; CDR3nt: TGTGCCAGCAAGGGCGGGACCCACTACGAGCAGTACTTC; CDR3aa: CASKGGTHYEQYF
j_gene: TRBJ1-2; v_gene: TRBV12-3/TRBV12-4; d_gene: -; abundance: -; CDR3nt: TGTGCCAGCAGCCGCCCCAGGAACTATGGCTACACCTTC; CDR3aa: CASSRPRNYGYTF
j_gene: TRBJ1-6; v_gene: TRBV7-9; d_gene: TRBD1; abundance: -; CDR3nt: TGTGCCAGCAGCTTAGACACAGGGGGTGTAGTACCCCTCCACTTT; CDR3aa: CASSLDTGGVVPLHF
j_gene: TRBJ2-1; v_gene: TRBV5-1; d_gene: -; abundance: once; CDR3nt: TGCGCCAGCAGCTTACGATCGACAGTGAGCTCCTACAATGAGCAGTTCTTC; CDR3aa: CASSLRSTVSSYNEQFF
j_gene: TRBJ1-1; v_gene: TRBV7-9; d_gene: -; abundance: -; CDR3nt: TGTGCCAGCAGCCCAAACAACAGGGAAAACACTGAAGCTTTCTTT; CDR3aa: CASSPNNRENTEAFF
j_gene: TRBJ2-7; v_gene: TRBV5-1; d_gene: -; abundance: -; CDR3nt: TGCGCCAGCAGCATCGGACAGACCTACGAGCAGTACTTC; CDR3aa: CASSIGQTYEQYF
j_gene: TRBJ2-7; v_gene: TRBV6-5; d_gene: TRBD2; abundance: -; CDR3nt: TGTGCCAGCAGGCCTCCTAGCGGGAGATATGAGCAGTACTTC; CDR3aa: CASRPPSGRYEQYF
j_gene: TRBJ2-2; v_gene: TRBV6-5; d_gene: TRBD1; abundance: -; CDR3nt: TGTGCCAGCAGGGCAGTTACAGGGGAGACCGGGGAGCTGTTTTTT; CDR3aa: CASRAVTGETGELFF
j_gene: TRBJ2-3; v_gene: TRBV5-5; d_gene: -; abundance: -; CDR3nt: TGTGCCAGCAGCCCTAGACTGGATACGCAGTATTTT; CDR3aa: CASSPRLDTQYF
j_gene: TRBJ1-3; v_gene: TRBV7-8; d_gene: -; abundance: -; CDR3nt: TGTGCCAGCAGCTCATTCGCGAGATCTGGAAACACCATATATTTT; CDR3aa: CASSSFARSGNTIYF
j_gene: TRBJ1-2; v_gene: TRBV29-1; d_gene: -; abundance: -; CDR3nt: TGCAGCGTGACGGACAGCTATGGCTACACCTTC; CDR3aa: CSVTDSYGYTF
j_gene: TRBJ1-1; v_gene: TRBV28; d_gene: TRBD1; abundance: -; CDR3nt: TGTGCCAGCAGATCTCCAGGGGGAGGGAACACTGAAGCTTTCTTT; CDR3aa: CASRSPGGGNTEAFF
j_gene: TRBJ1-1; v_gene: TRBV19; d_gene: TRBD1; abundance: once; CDR3nt: TGTGCCAGTAGGGGACAGGTCCTCCTTGAAGCTTTCTTT; CDR3aa: CASRGQVLLEAFF
j_gene: TRBJ2-7; v_gene: TRBV6-5; d_gene: -; abundance: few; CDR3nt: TGTGCCAGCAGTCTAGGAAGGGGAAGCTCCTACGAGCAGTACTTC; CDR3aa: CASSLGRGSSYEQYF
j_gene: TRBJ1-4; v_gene: TRBV4-3; d_gene: -; abundance: -; CDR3nt: TGCGCCAGCAGCCACCAGGCCCGAAATGAAAAACTGTTTTTT; CDR3aa: CASSHQARNEKLFF
j_gene: TRBJ2-3; v_gene: TRBV5-8; d_gene: TRBD2; abundance: -; CDR3nt: TGTGCCAGCAGCTTGGGCGGGGGGGGCACAGATACGCAGTATTTT; CDR3aa: CASSLGGGGTDTQYF
j_gene: TRBJ1-4; v_gene: TRBV4-1; d_gene: -; abundance: few; CDR3nt: TGCGCCAGCAGCCAAGATCGGGTCTCCTCTCTTGGACTGTTTTTT; CDR3aa: CASSQDRVSSLGLFF
j_gene: TRBJ1-1; v_gene: TRBV6-5; d_gene: -; abundance: once; CDR3nt: TGTGCCAGCAGTTACTCGTACGGGGTTGGTGAAGCTTTCTTT; CDR3aa: CASSYSYGVGEAFF
j_gene: TRBJ2-5; v_gene: TRBV3-1/TRBV3-2; d_gene: TRBD2; abundance: -; CDR3nt: TGTGCCAGCAGCCTCCTACGGGGGGTACGGACCCAGTACTTC; CDR3aa: CASSLLRGVRTQYF
j_gene: TRBJ2-3; v_gene: TRBV7-9; d_gene: -; abundance: -; CDR3nt: TGTGCCAGCAGCCCTCTAGTACGGACAGATACAGATACGCAGTATTTT; CDR3aa: CASSPLVRTDTDTQYF
j_gene: TRBJ1-1; v_gene: TRBV19; d_gene: -; abundance: few; CDR3nt: TGTGCCAGTAGTATTACCACAGGGTCCACTGAAGCTTTCTTT; CDR3aa: CASSITTGSTEAFF
j_gene: TRBJ2-7; v_gene: TRBV6-6; d_gene: -; abundance: -; CDR3nt: TGTGCCAGCAGTCAGCCAGGGAGGTCCTACGAGCAGTACTTC; CDR3aa: CASSQPGRSYEQYF
j_gene: TRBJ1-4; v_gene: TRBV27; d_gene: -; abundance: -; CDR3nt: TGTGCCAGCAGTTTTACAGCAACTAATGAAAAACTGTTTTTT; CDR3aa: CASSFTATNEKLFF
j_gene: TRBJ2-5; v_gene: TRBV2; d_gene: TRBD2; abundance: -; CDR3nt: TGTGCCAGCAGTGCGTTGGCTAGCGGTCAAGAGACCCAGTACTTC; CDR3aa: CASSALASGQETQYF
j_gene: TRBJ2-7; v_gene: TRBV28; d_gene: TRBD1; abundance: -; CDR3nt: TGTGCCGGACAGGGCCCCTCCTACGAGCAGTACTTC; CDR3aa: CAGQGPSYEQYF
j_gene: TRBJ2-3; v_gene: TRBV9; d_gene: -; abundance: -; CDR3nt: TGTGCCAGCAGCGTACAGTCTAGCATCACAGATACGCAGTATTTT; CDR3aa: CASSVQSSITDTQYF
j_gene: TRBJ1-5; v_gene: TRBV28; d_gene: -; abundance: few; CDR3nt: TGTGCCAGCAGCCCTGGGGGGGCCCCCCTCGCCCAGCATTTT; CDR3aa: CASSPGGAPLAQHF
j_gene: TRBJ2-5; v_gene: TRBV19; d_gene: TRBD1; abundance: once; CDR3nt: TGTGCCAGTAGTCAAGGGGGACAGGACCAAGAGACCCAGTACTTC; CDR3aa: CASSQGGQDQETQYF
j_gene: TRBJ1-3; v_gene: TRBV5-1; d_gene: -; abundance: -; CDR3nt: TGCGCCAGCAGCTTGGATAGCTCTGGAAACACCATATATTTT; CDR3aa: CASSLDSSGNTIYF
j_gene: TRBJ1-2; v_gene: TRBV2; d_gene: -; abundance: -; CDR3nt: TGTGCCAGCAGGATACAGGGTTCTAACTATGGCTACACCTTC; CDR3aa: CASRIQGSNYGYTF
j_gene: TRBJ1-1; v_gene: TRBV9; d_gene: -; abundance: -; CDR3nt: TGTGCCAGCAGCGTAAAGAGGGATCGTGTGAACACTGAAGCTTTCTTT; CDR3aa: CASSVKRDRVNTEAFF
j_gene: TRBJ1-4; v_gene: TRBV5-5; d_gene: -; abundance: -; CDR3nt: TGTGCCAGCAGCTTGGCCCCGGTTACGTATGAAAAACTGTTTTTT; CDR3aa: CASSLAPVTYEKLFF
j_gene: TRBJ1-1; v_gene: TRBV3-1/TRBV3-2; d_gene: -; abundance: -; CDR3nt: TGTGCCAGCAGCCCCGGGGTTGGGGGCTGGACTGAAGCTTTCTTT; CDR3aa: CASSPGVGGWTEAFF
j_gene: TRBJ1-6; v_gene: TRBV15; d_gene: TRBD1; abundance: -; CDR3nt: TGTGCCACCAGCACAGGAGGGGGCGCAGGGGGTCCACCCCTCCACTTT; CDR3aa: CATSTGGGAGGPPLHF
j_gene: TRBJ2-1; v_gene: TRBV7-2; d_gene: -; abundance: -; CDR3nt: TGTGCCAGCAGCATCGGACTATCCGACTACAATGAGCAGTTCTTC; CDR3aa: CASSIGLSDYNEQFF
j_gene: TRBJ1-5; v_gene: TRBV19; d_gene: -; abundance: -; CDR3nt: TGTGCCAGTAGTCCACTTAGCAATCAGCCCCAGCATTTT; CDR3aa: CASSPLSNQPQHF
j_gene: TRBJ1-5; v_gene: TRBV24-1; d_gene: -; abundance: -; CDR3nt: TGTGCCACCAGTGATTTCGAGGACAAGAATCAGCCCCAGCATTTT; CDR3aa: CATSDFEDKNQPQHF
j_gene: TRBJ2-7; v_gene: TRBV5-6; d_gene: TRBD1; abundance: once; CDR3nt: TGTGCCAGCAGTCCGGGACAGCGAACCTACGAGCAGTACTTC; CDR3aa: CASSPGQRTYEQYF
j_gene: TRBJ1-2; v_gene: TRBV5-6; d_gene: TRBD1; abundance: -; CDR3nt: TGTGCCAGCCAAGGACAGGTTCCTAACTATGGCTACACCTTC; CDR3aa: CASQGQVPNYGYTF
j_gene: TRBJ2-7; v_gene: TRBV5-1; d_gene: -; abundance: -; CDR3nt: TGCGCCAGCAGCTACCGGCGGGCCCTTACCGACGAGCAGTACTTC; CDR3aa: CASSYRRALTDEQYF
j_gene: TRBJ2-1; v_gene: TRBV21-1; d_gene: -; abundance: -; CDR3nt: TGTGCCAGCAGCAAAACGGGTAGCGGGGGGGCCGGAGAGCAGTTCTTC; CDR3aa: CASSKTGSGGAGEQFF
j_gene: TRBJ2-2; v_gene: TRBV2; d_gene: TRBD2; abundance: -; CDR3nt: TGTGCCAGCAGTGAGAAATCTAGCGGAACCGGGGAGCTGTTTTTT; CDR3aa: CASSEKSSGTGELFF
j_gene: TRBJ2-2; v_gene: TRBV5-1; d_gene: -; abundance: -; CDR3nt: TGCGCCAGCAGCGCATTGGGGGCGATAGCGTATTCGGGAACCGGGGAGCTGTTTTTT; CDR3aa: CASSALGAIAYSGTGELFF
j_gene: TRBJ1-1; v_gene: TRBV19; d_gene: -; abundance: -; CDR3nt: TGTGCCAGTAGCTGGGGACAGAACACTGAAGCTTTCTTT; CDR3aa: CASSWGQNTEAFF